The rows below give T cell receptor beta chains drawn from one sample of a study of blood T cell repertoires in COVID-19. Profiling relied on immunoSEQ multiplex PCR, and the TCRdb table lists in-frame clones only, not all of them. The table includes approximately 300,000 clones, around 87% detected once. The specimen was PBMCs or T cells enriched from blood (not recorded which). Receptors were obtained from a woman aged 25-40 years who had recovered from COVID-19. The CDR3 runs from the conserved cysteine through the conserved F or W. Each record gives: clone size, J gene, D gene, V gene, CDR3 DNA, CDR3 protein. D genes are given only for firm matches. Expanded clones are given a class, and other clones once, few, many or no size at all.

once,TRBJ2-1,-,TRBV3-1/TRBV3-2,TGTGCCAGCAGCTACGCACAGGGTTACAATGAGCAGTTCTTC,CASSYAQGYNEQFF
-,TRBJ2-1,-,TRBV27,TGTGCCAGCAGTTTTGAAGGGAGCTCCTACAATGAGCAGTTCTTC,CASSFEGSSYNEQFF
-,TRBJ2-5,-,TRBV5-6,TGTGCCTCACGTCCCGCCGGAGAGACCCAGTACTTC,CASRPAGETQYF
-,TRBJ1-6,TRBD1,TRBV9,TGTGCCAGCAGCGGACAGGGTGACGGCAATTCACCCCTCCACTTT,CASSGQGDGNSPLHF
-,TRBJ1-2,TRBD1,TRBV2,TGTGCCAGCAGTGCCACCGTAAACCCGACAGGGAATGGCTACACCTTC,CASSATVNPTGNGYTF
-,TRBJ1-2,-,TRBV19,TGTGCCAGTAGTATGGGCACGACAGGAACCGGTGGCTACACCTTC,CASSMGTTGTGGYTF
-,TRBJ1-3,-,TRBV19,TGTGCCAGTATACAACAGGGTACCGTGGGAAACACCATATATTTT,CASIQQGTVGNTIYF
-,TRBJ2-7,-,TRBV7-2,TGTGCCAGCAGCTTTTACAGGGCCTACGAGCAGTACTTC,CASSFYRAYEQYF
once,TRBJ2-7,TRBD1,TRBV7-2,TGTGCCAGCAGCCGGGGACAGCCAACCTACGAGCAGTACTTC,CASSRGQPTYEQYF
-,TRBJ1-1,-,TRBV5-6,TGTGCCAGCAGCAGACGGACGGACATGAACACTGAAGCTTTCTTT,CASSRRTDMNTEAFF
-,TRBJ1-5,TRBD1,TRBV19,TGTGCCAGTAGTATAGCCTCCGACAGGGGTCCAAATCAGCCCCAGCATTTT,CASSIASDRGPNQPQHF
-,TRBJ1-2,TRBD1,TRBV10-2,TGCGCCAGCAGTCAAAACAGGGGCACTAACTATGGCTACACCTTC,CASSQNRGTNYGYTF
-,TRBJ2-7,-,TRBV7-2,TGTGCCAGCAGCCGCGACAGACCTTCCTACGAGCAGTACTTC,CASSRDRPSYEQYF
-,TRBJ2-2,-,TRBV5-6,TGTGCCAGCAGCTTAAACGGGGAGATTGTTAACACCGGGGAGCTGTTTTTT,CASSLNGEIVNTGELFF
-,TRBJ2-5,TRBD1,TRBV5-1,TGCGCCAGCAGCACGGAGGGACAGGGGTTCCAAGAGACCCAGTACTTC,CASSTEGQGFQETQYF
-,TRBJ1-2,-,TRBV6-5,TGTGCCAGCAGTTACTCAGCCCGGGGGGGCTACACCTTC,CASSYSARGGYTF
-,TRBJ1-1,-,TRBV19,TGTGCCAGTAGTAGGATCAGGGCCACTGAAGCTTTCTTT,CASSRIRATEAFF
-,TRBJ2-3,TRBD1,TRBV3-1/TRBV3-2,TGTGCCAGCAGCGCGACAGGGGGTTCAGATACGCAGTATTTT,CASSATGGSDTQYF
-,TRBJ2-7,-,TRBV7-6,TGTGCCAGCAGCCCTGATGGGGCAGGTCTCCCGGACTTC,CASSPDGAGLPDF
-,TRBJ1-5,TRBD1,TRBV19,TGTGCCAGTAGTTCCCGACAGGGTCTCAATCAGCCCCAGCATTTT,CASSSRQGLNQPQHF
-,TRBJ1-1,TRBD1,TRBV5-1,TGCGCCAGCAGCCACGGACAGGGCACCGCCTGGAACACTGAAGCTTTCTTT,CASSHGQGTAWNTEAFF
-,TRBJ2-1,TRBD1,TRBV11-2,TGTGCCAGCAGCTCCCGAATGACAGGGGGCTTCCGACATGAGCAGTTCTTC,CASSSRMTGGFRHEQFF
-,TRBJ1-2,TRBD1,TRBV6-5,TGTGCCAGCAGGTGGACAGGGGGAAATGATGGCTACACCTTC,CASRWTGGNDGYTF
-,TRBJ1-1,-,TRBV12-3/TRBV12-4,TGTGCCAGCCGCAGGGGTATTAACACTGAAGCTTTCTTT,CASRRGINTEAFF
-,TRBJ1-4,-,TRBV10-3,TGTGCCATCAGTGACTCAGGGGCAACTAATGAAAAACTGTTTTTT,CAISDSGATNEKLFF
once,TRBJ1-1,-,TRBV28,TGTGCCAGCAGTTTAAATCAGGGGAGAGGCACTGAAGCTTTCTTT,CASSLNQGRGTEAFF
-,TRBJ2-3,TRBD1,TRBV13,TGTGCCAGCAGCTTCTACAGGGGCAACCCCACAGATACGCAGTATTTT,CASSFYRGNPTDTQYF
-,TRBJ1-2,-,TRBV28,TGTGCCAGCAGTGGACCCGGGACAAACTATGGCTACACCTTC,CASSGPGTNYGYTF
-,TRBJ1-3,TRBD1,TRBV30,TGTGCCTGGGGGGACAGGGTGATTTATGGAAACACCATATATTTT,CAWGDRVIYGNTIYF
once,TRBJ1-1,-,TRBV5-6,TGTGCCAGCAGCTTGGGGAATCGGGGCACTGAAGCTTTCTTT,CASSLGNRGTEAFF
-,TRBJ2-5,TRBD1,TRBV2,TGTGCCAGCGAGGGACAGGGGCCCGTGGAGACCCAGTACTTC,CASEGQGPVETQYF
-,TRBJ1-3,TRBD1,TRBV19,TGTGCCAGTAGTTCGGGACAGGCGTCACGAAACACCATATATTTT,CASSSGQASRNTIYF
-,TRBJ1-5,-,TRBV4-2,TGTGCCAGCAGCCAATCGGCTGGAGGGGTTAGCAATCAGCCCCAGCATTTT,CASSQSAGGVSNQPQHF